This T cell receptor (beta chain) was retrieved from a study of blood T cell repertoires in COVID-19. On the study more broadly: Spain, Italy and the United States supplied samples that represented acute and convalescent COVID-19.

CDR3 length: 14 amino acids. V was shortened by 8 bases and J by 6 bases, with 14 bases between the two germline ends. Germline V gives CDR1 LNHNV, CDR2 YYDKDF (reference sequence). Profiling relied on immunoSEQ multiplex PCR, and the TCRdb table lists in-frame clones only, not all of them. The sample has 150,000 to 200,000 clones, roughly 80% seen once. The chain links TRBV15 to TRBJ1-6; possible D gene TRBD1, 6 bases. Sequenced sample: peripheral blood. This sequence originates from a woman aged 80 or over with acute or convalescent COVID-19. CDR3 sequence reads: CATWGGQSNSPLHF. CDR3 in DNA: TGTGCCACCTGGGGGGGGCAAAGTAATTCACCCCTCCACTTT.